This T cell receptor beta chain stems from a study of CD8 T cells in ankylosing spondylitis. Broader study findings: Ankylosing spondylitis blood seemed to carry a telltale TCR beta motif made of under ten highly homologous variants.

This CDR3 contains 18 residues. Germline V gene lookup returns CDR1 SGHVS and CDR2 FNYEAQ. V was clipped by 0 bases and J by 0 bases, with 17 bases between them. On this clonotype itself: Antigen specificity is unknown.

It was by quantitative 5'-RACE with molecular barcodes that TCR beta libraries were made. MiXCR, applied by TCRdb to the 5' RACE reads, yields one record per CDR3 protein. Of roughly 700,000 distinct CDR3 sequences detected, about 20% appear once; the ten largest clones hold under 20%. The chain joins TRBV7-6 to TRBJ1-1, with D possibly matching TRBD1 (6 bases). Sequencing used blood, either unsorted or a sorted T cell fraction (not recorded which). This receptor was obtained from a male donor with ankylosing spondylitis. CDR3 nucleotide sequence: TGTGCCAGCAGCTTAGCGCGGAGCAGGGGTGCGGTGAACACTGAAGCTTTCTTT. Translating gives CASSLARSRGAVNTEAFF.